Below, 24 T cell receptor beta chains from the same sample are listed, as sequenced in a study of blood T cell repertoires in COVID-19. Sequencing was performed with immunoSEQ multiplex PCR; in TCRdb, only in-frame clones are kept and a portion is missing. The sample lists approximately 110,000 clones; 85% to 90% were seen once. Material for sequencing was peripheral blood. All receptors come from a woman aged 80 or older with COVID-19, enrolled during active disease.

Turning to this clone: The identical CDR3 is also encoded by other nucleotide sequences in the sample. The chain employs TRBV28 and TRBJ1-2; TRBD1 matches at 8 bases. From germline, CDR1 is MDHEN and CDR2 SYDVKM. The CDR3 has 13 amino acids. V shed 3 bases and J 6 bases; nucleotides not matched to a gene: 3. The DNA of the CDR3 is TGTGCCAGCAGTTTGGACAGGGTGGATGGCTACACCTTC. It specifies CASSLDRVDGYTF.

The chain carries TRBV6-5 and TRBJ1-4; no clear D. CDR1 is MNHEY and CDR2 is SVGAGI in the germline V gene. V was clipped by 8 bases and J by 0 bases, with 10 bases between them. The CDR3 length is 14 residues. The chain's CDR3 is CASRRGTTNEKLFF. DNA for the CDR3: TGTGCCAGCCGTCGAGGGACAACTAATGAAAAACTGTTTTTT.

The chain employs TRBV7-2 and TRBJ2-7, with no clear D. The CDR3 extends over 11 amino acids. V dropped 5 bases and J dropped 4 bases, with 6 bases sitting between them. Per the germline V gene, CDR1 is SGHTA and CDR2 is FQGNSA. The CDR3 DNA sequence: TGTGCCAGCAGCCAATTTTACGAGCAGTACTTC. Amino acid sequence: CASSQFYEQYF. Full variable domain (missing parts from reference TRBV7-2 and TRBJ2-7): GAGVSQSPSNKVTEKGKDVELRCDPISGHTALYWYRQSLGQGLEFLIYFQGNSAPDKSGLPSDRFSAERTGGSVSTLTIQRTQQEDSAVYLCASSQFYEQYFGPGTRLTVT.

V usage is TRBV7-2 and J usage is TRBJ1-6; a weak D match, TRBD1 (5 bases). The CDR3 runs 15 residues. The V end lost 1 base, the J end lost 2 bases, and 6 bases lay between the germline ends. The germline gives CDR1 SGHTA, CDR2 FQGNSA. The CDR3 spells CASSLDRTYNSPLHF. The CDR3 nucleotides are TGTGCCAGCAGCTTAGACAGGACCTATAATTCACCCCTCCACTTT.

The chain recombines TRBV9 with TRBJ2-2; TRBD2 matches at 11 bases. Trimming cost V 2 bases and J 4 bases; bases outside gene matches: 4. Germline CDR1 reads SGDLS; CDR2 reads YYNGEE. The CDR3 has 16 amino acids. CDR3 amino acids: CASSVTTSGATGELFF. The CDR3 DNA sequence: TGTGCCAGCAGCGTTACGACTAGCGGGGCCACCGGGGAGCTGTTTTTT.

J is TRBJ2-3 and V is TRBV2; the D gene is possibly TRBD2 (6 bases). Germline lookup yields CDR1 SNHLY and CDR2 FYNNEI. This CDR3 is built from 15 residues. With 6 bases removed from V and 5 bases from J, the gap between germline ends came to 18 bases. The CDR3 DNA is TGTGCCAGCAGGCGAATCAGGGCCGGGGGAGATACGCAGTATTTT. This sequence encodes CASRRIRAGGDTQYF.

The chain joins TRBV11-2 to TRBJ1-1; 7 nucleotides agree with TRBD1. This CDR3 spans 14 amino acids. The V segment lost 2 bases and the J segment 5 bases; nucleotides outside the gene matches: 5. Germline V CDR1 and CDR2: SGHAT, FQNNGV. The CDR3 DNA reads TGTGCCAGCAGCTTAATGTCGACAGGGACTGAAGCTTTCTTT. Its translation: CASSLMSTGTEAFF. The full variable domain, with the rest looked up from reference TRBV11-2 and TRBJ1-1, is EAGVAQSPRYKIIEKRQSVAFWCNPISGHATLYWYQQILGQGPKLLIQFQNNGVVDDSQLPKDRFSAERLKGVDSTLKIQPAKLEDSAVYLCASSLMSTGTEAFFGQGTRLTVV.

The V and J genes are TRBV20-1 and TRBJ2-5; possibly TRBD2 for D (5 bases). This CDR3 contains 12 residues. Germline values: CDR1 DFQATT, CDR2 SNEGSKA (reference sequence). The germline V and J ends were trimmed by 3 bases and 6 bases, with 11 bases remaining between them. As DNA, the CDR3 is TGCAGTGCTAGTTCGCTAGCTAAGACCCAGTACTTC. It translates to CSASSLAKTQYF.

J is TRBJ1-1 and V is TRBV29-1; 9 bases map to TRBD1. The V gene end was trimmed by 7 bases and the J gene end by 1 base; junction bases not matched to a gene: 4. Germline CDR1 reads SQVTM; CDR2 reads ANQGSEA. The CDR3 totals 13 residues. The CDR3 sequence is CSGNRGQNTEAFF. As DNA, the CDR3 is TGCAGCGGCAACAGGGGGCAGAACACTGAAGCTTTCTTT.

Of note for this clone: Other DNA sequences within the sample encode an identical CDR3. The rearrangement joins TRBV10-3 to TRBJ2-7; possible D gene TRBD2, 6 bases. The CDR3 runs 13 residues. Germline V lookup: CDR1 ENHRY, CDR2 SYGVKD. Trimming cost V 3 bases and J 3 bases, with 9 bases left between them. CDR3 in DNA: TGTGCCATCAGTGATCTGGGGGGCTACGAGCAGTACTTC. The encoded protein is CAISDLGGYEQYF.

CDR3: CASSPWTGMDEQYF. The CDR3 nucleotides are TGTGCCAGCAGCCCGTGGACAGGGATGGACGAGCAGTACTTC. This chain connects TRBV5-5 to TRBJ2-7; 8 positions match TRBD1. The length of the CDR3 is 14 residues. V lost 4 bases to trimming and J lost 5 bases; unmatched junction nucleotides: 8. The germline gives CDR1 SGHKS, CDR2 YYEKEE (reference sequence).

The chain is built from TRBV18 and TRBJ2-7, with TRBD1 as a possible D gene (5 bases). The CDR3 is made up of 16 amino acids. Germline V gene sequence: CDR1 KGHSH, CDR2 LQKENI. The V end was cut by 0 bases, the J end by 7 bases, with 19 bases between. The CDR3 spells CASSPPEKGFEREQYF. For the CDR3, the DNA is TGTGCCAGCTCACCACCGGAAAAGGGGTTTGAAAGAGAGCAGTACTTC.

J is TRBJ1-2 and V is TRBV3-1 (or the pseudogene TRBV3-2); weak D call: TRBD1 (5 bases). The V gene lost 1 base and the J gene lost 8 bases, with 14 bases spanning the gap. The CDR3 extends over 14 amino acids. Germline loops: CDR1 LGHDT, CDR2 YNNKEL (reference sequence). The CDR3 bases are TGTGCCAGCAGCCAAGCATCGGGGACTCGGGGCTACACCTTC. The encoded protein is CASSQASGTRGYTF.

The CDR3 nucleotides read TGTGCCAGCAGCTTACCGGGACAGGGCCATGAGCAGTTCTTC. Its translation: CASSLPGQGHEQFF. This chain joins TRBV11-2 and TRBJ2-1; 9 bases are shared with TRBD1. CDR1 and CDR2 from the germline V gene are SGHAT and FQNNGV. There are 14 residues in the CDR3. Unmatched junction bases numbered 4, after V lost 2 bases and J lost 8 bases.

The gene calls are TRBV3-1 (or the pseudogene TRBV3-2) and TRBJ1-2; D remains ambiguous. V lost 4 bases and J 7 bases, leaving 19 bases between the germline ends. The CDR3 totals 15 residues. Germline V gene sequence: CDR1 LGHDT, CDR2 YNNKEL (reference sequence). DNA for the CDR3: TGTGCCAGCAGCCCAGGTTCCCAGGTTCAAGTTGGCTACACCTTC. Translated: CASSPGSQVQVGYTF.

This clone showed up just once. This chain connects TRBV12-3 or TRBV12-4 to TRBJ2-5, with D hard to call. V was trimmed by 2 bases and J by 5 bases, leaving 9 bases between them. The CDR3 has 13 residues. CDR3 sequence: CASSLLVLETQYF. The CDR3 region has the DNA TGTGCCAGCAGTTTATTAGTCTTGGAGACCCAGTACTTC.

The chain joins TRBV9 to TRBJ2-1, with a tentative D call TRBD2 (6 bases). Germline V CDR1 and CDR2: SGDLS, YYNGEE. Trimming removed 0 bases from V and 7 bases from J, with 14 bases in between. This CDR3 comprises 15 residues. Here the CDR3 DNA reads TGTGCCAGCAGCGTAGTCGGGGGAGTCCATAATGAGCAGTTCTTC. Encoded protein: CASSVVGGVHNEQFF. Full variable domain (missing parts from reference TRBV9 and TRBJ2-1): DSGVTQTPKHLITATGQRVTLRCSPRSGDLSVYWYQQSLDQGLQFLIQYYNGEERAKGNILERFSAQQFPDLHSELNLSSLELGDSALYFCASSVVGGVHNEQFFGPGTRLTVL.

This clone occurred a few times. The V gene is TRBV5-6, the J gene TRBJ1-5; D possibly corresponds to TRBD1 (6 bases). Germline V gene data show CDR1 as SGHDT and CDR2 as YYEEEE. The CDR3 has 15 amino acids. The V and J ends lost 2 bases and 7 bases respectively, with 16 bases between them. Here the CDR3 reads CASSLTQGRGQPQHF. Here the CDR3 DNA reads TGTGCCAGCAGCTTAACGCAGGGAAGGGGGCAGCCCCAGCATTTT.

The chain couples TRBV11-2 to TRBJ2-1, with TRBD2 identical over 13 bases. The CDR3 spans 18 residues. From germline, CDR1 is SGHAT and CDR2 FQNNGV. The V and J ends lost 2 bases and 4 bases, in that order; junction bases with no gene match: 8. CDR3 protein: CASSLSGLAGLVYNEQFF. CDR3 sequence (DNA): TGTGCCAGCAGCTTATCGGGACTAGCGGGATTAGTTTACAATGAGCAGTTCTTC.

V gene TRBV24-1 combines with J gene TRBJ2-1; 9 positions match TRBD2. The trim removed 5 bases at V and 6 bases at J, leaving 10 bases unmatched. CDR3 length: 16 residues. CDR1 is KGHDR, CDR2 SFDVKD, per germline. CDR3 region: CATSAPPLAGSNEQFF. For the CDR3, the DNA is TGTGCCACCAGTGCCCCCCCCCTAGCGGGATCCAATGAGCAGTTCTTC.

The V and J genes are TRBV19 and TRBJ1-1, with D unresolved. The germline V and J ends were trimmed by 3 bases and 1 base, with 9 bases remaining between them. The CDR3 spans 14 residues. Germline V lookup: CDR1 LNHDA, CDR2 SQIVND (reference sequence). The CDR3 DNA follows: TGTGCCAGTAGTATCGTCAAACAGAACACTGAAGCTTTCTTT. As protein: CASSIVKQNTEAFF.

The genes are TRBV6-5 and TRBJ1-1, with a tentative D call TRBD1 (6 bases). Germline loops: CDR1 MNHEY, CDR2 SVGAGI. Trimming left V 0 bases short and J 6 bases short, with 11 bases between. The CDR3 has 14 amino acids. The CDR3 reads CASSYSTGAAEAFF. The CDR3 DNA follows: TGTGCCAGCAGTTACTCGACAGGAGCAGCTGAAGCTTTCTTT.

The V call is TRBV9, the J call TRBJ2-7; TRBD1 is a possible D gene (7 bases). The V end was cut by 4 bases, the J end by 0 bases, with 17 bases between. CDR3 length: 16 residues. Germline V gene lookup returns CDR1 SGDLS and CDR2 YYNGEE. The CDR3 spells CASSPGGTATSYEQYF. In DNA form, the CDR3 reads TGTGCCAGCAGCCCAGGGGGGACAGCAACCTCCTACGAGCAGTACTTC.

The chain recombines TRBV9 with TRBJ2-1; D uncertain. This CDR3 is built from 11 residues. Germline V gene lookup returns CDR1 SGDLS and CDR2 YYNGEE. V gave up 4 bases and J gave up 5 bases, with 4 bases separating them. The CDR3 DNA sequence: TGTGCCAGCAGCCCTGACAATGAGCAGTTCTTC. This translates into CASSPDNEQFF.